The rows below give T cell receptor beta chains drawn from one sample of a study of T cell responses to AZD1222 COVID-19 vaccine. Sequencing was performed with immunoSEQ multiplex PCR; in TCRdb, only in-frame clones are kept and a portion is missing. The sample holds more than 110,000 clones, over 90% seen once. The source was peripheral blood, collected on day 0 of AZD1222 vaccination. These receptors were taken from an adult in good health. Both conserved end residues are part of each CDR3. D genes are given only for firm matches. The size of a clone is reported for some rows only, either as once, few or many, or as a class for expanded clones.

D gene,clone size,V gene,J gene,CDR3 DNA,CDR3 protein
TRBD1,-,TRBV4-1,TRBJ2-5,TGCGCCAGCAGCCTGGGACAGGCTGAAGAGACCCAGTACTTC,CASSLGQAEETQYF
-,-,TRBV9,TRBJ1-4,TGTGCCAGCAGCGTAGACGCGGGCGGGCGGGATGAAAAACTGTTTTTT,CASSVDAGGRDEKLFF
-,-,TRBV15,TRBJ1-5,TGTGCCACCAGTATAGCGCAAGCCGATAATCAGCCCCAGCATTTT,CATSIAQADNQPQHF
-,-,TRBV6-1,TRBJ2-7,TGTGCCAGCAGTGAATCAACGGCATACGAGCAGTACTTC,CASSESTAYEQYF
TRBD1,-,TRBV30,TRBJ1-4,TGTGCCTGGGGACAGGGGAATGAAAAACTGTTTTTT,CAWGQGNEKLFF
TRBD1,-,TRBV4-1,TRBJ1-2,TGCGCCAGCAGCAATACCGGGACAGGGAATTATGGCTACACCTTC,CASSNTGTGNYGYTF
TRBD2,-,TRBV7-6,TRBJ2-1,TGTGCCAGCAGCGAGACTAGCGGGAGGGAGGAGGAGCAGTTCTTC,CASSETSGREEEQFF
TRBD1,once,TRBV11-2,TRBJ1-5,TGTGCCAGCAGCCACCCCTCGACAGGGTCGAAGCAGCCCCAGCATTTT,CASSHPSTGSKQPQHF
TRBD1,-,TRBV10-3,TRBJ1-2,TGTGCCATCAGCGACAGGGGTAGCTACACCTTC,CAISDRGSYTF
TRBD2,-,TRBV6-5,TRBJ2-1,TGTGCCATAGGGGCTAGCGGGAGAGATGAGCAGTTCTTC,CAIGASGRDEQFF
TRBD1,-,TRBV2,TRBJ1-1,TGTGCCAGCAGGGGACAGGGGAGGGACACTGAAGCTTTCTTT,CASRGQGRDTEAFF
-,-,TRBV5-5,TRBJ2-1,TGTGCCAGCAGCTTAAGCAGAAACAATGAGCAGTTCTTC,CASSLSRNNEQFF
-,-,TRBV4-1,TRBJ2-4,TGCGCCAGCAGCCAAGATAGGCGTAGCATTCAGTACTTC,CASSQDRRSIQYF
TRBD2,-,TRBV13,TRBJ2-7,TGTGCCAGCAGCTTGGCCCCTGGACTAGCGGGAGTCGCCGATTACGAGCAGTACTTC,CASSLAPGLAGVADYEQYF
-,-,TRBV4-1,TRBJ1-6,TGCGCCAGCAGCCAAGGGACCGCCCGGCGGGCCTATAATTCACCCCTCCACTTT,CASSQGTARRAYNSPLHF
-,once,TRBV28,TRBJ1-2,TGTGCCAGCAGTCCTTTCCCCAGCTATGGCTACACCTTC,CASSPFPSYGYTF
-,once,TRBV7-2,TRBJ1-1,TGTGCCAGCAGCTTGCAAACCGGGAACACTGAAGCTTTCTTT,CASSLQTGNTEAFF
-,-,TRBV19,TRBJ1-1,TGTGCCAGTAGTATAGAGGGCACTGAAGCTTTCTTT,CASSIEGTEAFF
-,-,TRBV5-1,TRBJ1-1,TGCGCCAGCAGCACAGGACCGGGGGAAGGAACTGAAGCTTTCTTT,CASSTGPGEGTEAFF
-,-,TRBV5-1,TRBJ2-6,TGCGCCAGCAGCTTGGTGGGGGACGGGGCCAACGTCCTGACTTTC,CASSLVGDGANVLTF
-,-,TRBV12-3/TRBV12-4,TRBJ1-6,TGTGCCAGCAGAGGGACTGGGTCACCCCTCCACTTT,CASRGTGSPLHF
-,once,TRBV29-1,TRBJ2-5,TGCAGCGTTGGATCTCGATATATCGAGACCCAGTACTTC,CSVGSRYIETQYF
-,-,TRBV7-2,TRBJ1-4,TGTGCCAGCAGCTTATGGGGGGCGCGGACTAATGAAAAACTGTTTTTT,CASSLWGARTNEKLFF
TRBD1,-,TRBV5-1,TRBJ1-1,TGCGCCAGCAGCTTGCGGGACAGGGCTGAAGCTTTCTTT,CASSLRDRAEAFF
-,-,TRBV11-2,TRBJ1-2,TGTGCCAGCAGCTTAGAGGGGGCTCGTGGCTACACCTTC,CASSLEGARGYTF
-,-,TRBV14,TRBJ2-7,TGTGCCAGCAGCCAATTGTCCTACGAGCAGTACTTC,CASSQLSYEQYF
-,-,TRBV24-1,TRBJ1-5,TGTGCCACCAGTGATTTGGGGGCCAGGGGCAATCAGCCCCAGCATTTT,CATSDLGARGNQPQHF
-,-,TRBV7-9,TRBJ1-2,TGTGCCAGCAACGGGGTAAACTATGGCTACACCTTC,CASNGVNYGYTF
-,-,TRBV28,TRBJ2-2,TGTGCCAGCAGTTCCCTCATGTCCGGGGAGCTGTTTTTT,CASSSLMSGELFF
-,-,TRBV18,TRBJ2-3,TGTGCCAGCTCACGGGACTTGGCAGATACGCAGTATTTT,CASSRDLADTQYF
-,-,TRBV4-2,TRBJ2-1,TGTGCCAGCAGCCAGATGCAGGGGAATGAGCAGTTCTTC,CASSQMQGNEQFF
TRBD1,-,TRBV19,TRBJ1-6,TGTGCCAGTAGTGATGACAGGGGGGATTCACCCCTCCACTTT,CASSDDRGDSPLHF
TRBD1,once,TRBV5-1,TRBJ2-7,TGCGCCAGCAGCCCATCGGGACAGGGGTACGAGCAGTACTTC,CASSPSGQGYEQYF
TRBD1,-,TRBV5-1,TRBJ2-7,TGCGCCAGCAGCGAAGGACAGGGGGTAATCAACCGATTC,CASSEGQGVINRF
-,-,TRBV18,TRBJ2-7,TGTGCCAGCTCACATTCCGGGCCCCCCTACGAGCAGTACTTC,CASSHSGPPYEQYF
-,-,TRBV7-8,TRBJ1-2,TGTGCCAGCAGCTTAGAACGAGTACCCTATGGCTACACCTTC,CASSLERVPYGYTF
-,-,TRBV4-2,TRBJ2-2,TGTGCCAGCAGCCCATCGCTGACCGGGTCCACCGGGGAGCTGTTTTTT,CASSPSLTGSTGELFF
-,once,TRBV27,TRBJ1-6,TGTGCCAGCACGCTTAGCTTGGGCGGAGTTTCACCCCTCCACTTT,CASTLSLGGVSPLHF
-,-,TRBV2,TRBJ1-1,TGTGCCAGCAGAAGGCATCCGGAAGATGACACTGAAGCTTTCTTT,CASRRHPEDDTEAFF
-,-,TRBV7-9,TRBJ2-7,TGTGCCAGCAGCTTAGAAAGGGGCAAGTCCTACGAGCAGTACTTC,CASSLERGKSYEQYF
TRBD1,-,TRBV5-1,TRBJ1-1,TGCGCCAGCAGGCCTGGACAGGGGGACACTGAAGCTTTCTTT,CASRPGQGDTEAFF
-,-,TRBV15,TRBJ1-5,TGTGCCACCAGCAGAGTAATCCCTCAGCCCCAGCATTTT,CATSRVIPQPQHF
-,few,TRBV5-1,TRBJ2-7,TGCGCCAGCAGCTTGAAGGACCTCAGCGAGCAGTACTTC,CASSLKDLSEQYF
TRBD1,-,TRBV29-1,TRBJ2-2,TGCAGCGTTTCTTGGGACAGTTTTTCCGGGGAGCTGTTTTTT,CSVSWDSFSGELFF
-,-,TRBV4-1,TRBJ1-4,TGCGCCAGCAGCCAAAGGGTTCGGCCTGATAATGAAAAACTGTTTTTT,CASSQRVRPDNEKLFF
-,few,TRBV6-1,TRBJ2-2,TGTGCCAGCAGTGAAGTGAACACCGGGGAGCTGTTTTTT,CASSEVNTGELFF
-,-,TRBV11-3,TRBJ2-1,TGTGCCAGCAGCTTGGACTCCTACAATGAGCAGTTCTTC,CASSLDSYNEQFF
TRBD2,once,TRBV10-3,TRBJ2-3,TGTGCCATCAGTGACCCGACTCGGCGGGAGTCAGATACGCAGTATTTT,CAISDPTRRESDTQYF
-,-,TRBV11-2,TRBJ2-5,TGTGCCAGCAGCAAAGGGTTCCAAGAGACCCAGTACTTC,CASSKGFQETQYF
-,-,TRBV5-1,TRBJ2-1,TGCGCCAGCAGCTTGGAAAGCGGGACACCTTACAATGAGCAGTTCTTC,CASSLESGTPYNEQFF
TRBD2,-,TRBV7-7,TRBJ2-1,TGTGCTAGCAGCCAGGGACTAGCGGGGAACAATGAGCAGTTCTTC,CASSQGLAGNNEQFF
TRBD2,once,TRBV29-1,TRBJ2-7,TGCAGCGTTGAAGGGACGAGGACTAGCTCCTACGAGCAGTACTTC,CSVEGTRTSSYEQYF
-,-,TRBV7-9,TRBJ2-1,TGTGCCAGCAGCTTAGCCGACACCTACAATGAGCAGTTCTTC,CASSLADTYNEQFF
-,-,TRBV4-1,TRBJ1-4,TGCGCCAGCAGCCGGTTAGACGGGAATGAAAAACTGTTTTTT,CASSRLDGNEKLFF
-,-,TRBV7-8,TRBJ2-5,TGTGCCAGCAGCTTAGCGGGATGGGGAGGGGGGACGTACCAAGAGACCCAGTACTTC,CASSLAGWGGGTYQETQYF
-,-,TRBV3-1/TRBV3-2,TRBJ2-1,TGTGCCAGCAGCCAGGACACGGTTAACAATGAGCAGTTCTTC,CASSQDTVNNEQFF
-,-,TRBV27,TRBJ2-1,TGTGCCAGCAGCGTCTATTCCTACAATGAGCAGTTCTTC,CASSVYSYNEQFF